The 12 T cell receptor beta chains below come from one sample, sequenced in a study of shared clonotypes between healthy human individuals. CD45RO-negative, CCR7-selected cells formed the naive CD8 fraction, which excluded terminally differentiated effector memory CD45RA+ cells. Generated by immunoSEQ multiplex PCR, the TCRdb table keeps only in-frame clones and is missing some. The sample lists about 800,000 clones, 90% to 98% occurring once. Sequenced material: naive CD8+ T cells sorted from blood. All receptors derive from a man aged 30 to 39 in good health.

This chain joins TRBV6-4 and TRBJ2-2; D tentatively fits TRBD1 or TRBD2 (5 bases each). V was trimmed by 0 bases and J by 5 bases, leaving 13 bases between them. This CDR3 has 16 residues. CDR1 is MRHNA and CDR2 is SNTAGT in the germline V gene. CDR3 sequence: CASSDSEGLATGELFF. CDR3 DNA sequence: TGTGCCAGCAGTGACTCTGAGGGGTTAGCGACCGGGGAGCTGTTTTTT.

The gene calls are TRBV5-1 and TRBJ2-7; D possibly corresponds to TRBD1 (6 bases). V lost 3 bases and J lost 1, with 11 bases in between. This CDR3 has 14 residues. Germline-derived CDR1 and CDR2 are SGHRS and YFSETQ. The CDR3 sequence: CASSSWTDSYEQYF. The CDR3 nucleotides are TGCGCCAGCAGCTCTTGGACAGATTCCTACGAGCAGTACTTC. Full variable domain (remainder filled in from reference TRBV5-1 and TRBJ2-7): KAGVTQTPRYLIKTRGQQVTLSCSPISGHRSVSWYQQTPGQGLQFLFEYFSETQRNKGNFPGRFSGRQFSNSRSEMNVSTLELGDSALYLCASSSWTDSYEQYFGPGTRLTVT.

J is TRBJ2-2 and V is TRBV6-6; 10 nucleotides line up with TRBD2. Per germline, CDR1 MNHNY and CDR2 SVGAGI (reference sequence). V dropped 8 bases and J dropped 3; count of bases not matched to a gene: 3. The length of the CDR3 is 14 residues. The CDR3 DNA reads TGTGCCAGCGAAGCGGGAGGGGACACCGGGGAGCTGTTTTTT. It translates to CASEAGGDTGELFF.

The CDR3 DNA follows: TGTGCCAGCAGGACAGGGGGGACCGGGGAGCTGTTTTTT. It encodes CASRTGGTGELFF. The rearrangement uses TRBV2 and TRBJ2-2; 9 nucleotides line up with TRBD1. This CDR3 comprises 13 residues. The junction had 1 base not matched to a gene; V was cut back by 6 bases and J by 5 bases. CDR1 and CDR2 (germline): SNHLY, FYNNEI.

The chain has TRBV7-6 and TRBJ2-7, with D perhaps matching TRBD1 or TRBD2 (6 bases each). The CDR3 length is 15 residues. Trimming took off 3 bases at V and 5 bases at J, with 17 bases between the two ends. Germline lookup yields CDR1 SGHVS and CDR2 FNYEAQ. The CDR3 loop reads CASSFRGRGVDEQYF. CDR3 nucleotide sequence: TGTGCCAGCAGCTTTAGGGGAAGGGGGGTCGACGAGCAGTACTTC.

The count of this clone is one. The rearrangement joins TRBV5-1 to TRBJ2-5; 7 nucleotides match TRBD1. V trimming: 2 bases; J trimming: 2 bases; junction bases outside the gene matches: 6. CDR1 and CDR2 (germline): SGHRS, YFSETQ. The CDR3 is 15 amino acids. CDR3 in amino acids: CASSFRDSQQETQYF. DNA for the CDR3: TGCGCCAGCAGCTTCCGGGACAGCCAACAAGAGACCCAGTACTTC.

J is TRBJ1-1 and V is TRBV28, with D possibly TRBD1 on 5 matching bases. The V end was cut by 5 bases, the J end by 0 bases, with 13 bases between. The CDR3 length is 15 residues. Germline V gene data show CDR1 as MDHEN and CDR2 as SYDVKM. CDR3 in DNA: TGTGCCAGCAGTATGACAGACAATATGAACACTGAAGCTTTCTTT. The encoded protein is CASSMTDNMNTEAFF.

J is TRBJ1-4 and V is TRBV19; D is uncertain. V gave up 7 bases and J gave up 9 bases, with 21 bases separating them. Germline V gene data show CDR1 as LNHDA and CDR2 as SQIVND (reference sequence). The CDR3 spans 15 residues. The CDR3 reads CASKVQFLSAQKLFF. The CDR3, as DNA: TGTGCCAGTAAGGTGCAGTTCCTCTCGGCTCAAAAACTGTTTTTT.

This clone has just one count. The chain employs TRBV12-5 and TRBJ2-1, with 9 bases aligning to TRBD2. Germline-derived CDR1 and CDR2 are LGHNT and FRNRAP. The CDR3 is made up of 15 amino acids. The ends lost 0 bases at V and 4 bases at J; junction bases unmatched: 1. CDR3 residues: CASGLVAGGYNEQFF. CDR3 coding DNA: TGTGCTAGTGGTTTGGTAGCGGGAGGTTACAATGAGCAGTTCTTC.

Written as DNA, the CDR3 is TGTGCCAGCAGCCCCTCGGGGGGACTCCAAAGGTGGGGCTACACCTTC. Encoded protein: CASSPSGGLQRWGYTF. This sequence joins TRBV11-2 and TRBJ1-2; D perhaps matches TRBD1 (5 bases). The CDR3 length is 16 residues. V lost 5 bases to trimming and J lost 8 bases, with 24 bases between them. Germline V gene data show CDR1 as SGHAT and CDR2 as FQNNGV. Together with reference TRBV11-2 and TRBJ1-2, the CDR3 gives the full variable domain: EAGVAQSPRYKIIEKRQSVAFWCNPISGHATLYWYQQILGQGPKLLIQFQNNGVVDDSQLPKDRFSAERLKGVDSTLKIQPAKLEDSAVYLCASSPSGGLQRWGYTFGSGTRLTVV.

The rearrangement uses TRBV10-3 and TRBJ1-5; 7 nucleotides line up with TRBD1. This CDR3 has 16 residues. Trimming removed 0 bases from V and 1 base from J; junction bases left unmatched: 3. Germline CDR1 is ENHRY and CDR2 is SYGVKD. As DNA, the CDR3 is TGTGCCATCAGTGAGTCGACAGGGTGGAGCAATCAGCCCCAGCATTTT. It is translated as CAISESTGWSNQPQHF.

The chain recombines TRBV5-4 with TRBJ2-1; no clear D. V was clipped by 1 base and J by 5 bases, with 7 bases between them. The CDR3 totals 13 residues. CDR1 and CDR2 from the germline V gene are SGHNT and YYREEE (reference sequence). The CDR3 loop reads CASSLLLHNEQFF. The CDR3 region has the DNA TGTGCCAGCAGCTTGTTACTCCACAATGAGCAGTTCTTC.